This passage covers 24 T cell receptor beta chains from one sample sequenced in a study of identical twins. TCRdb itself ran the 5' RACE reads through MiXCR, one entry per CDR3 protein. The data contain under 500,000 distinct CDR3 sequences, approximately 14% of them singletons. The data were also submitted as part of a second study, on yellow fever vaccine responses in identical twins.

Sequencing input: CD4+ T cells sorted from blood. The receptors here all came from a woman younger than 30 in good health.

This clonotype was counted many times. This chain links TRBV7-2 with TRBJ2-2; D remains unclear. Germline V gene sequence: CDR1 SGHTA, CDR2 FQGNSA. Trimming removed 3 bases at V and 5 bases at J, with 4 bases between. This CDR3 region has 12 residues. In nucleotides, the CDR3 is TGTGCCAGCAGCTTCGCGACCGGGGAGCTGTTTTTT. Translated, it gives CASSFATGELFF.

The sample holds a few counts of this clonotype. This chain links TRBV10-3 with TRBJ2-1, with D perhaps matching TRBD1 or TRBD2 (5 bases each). The CDR3 sequence is 14 residues long. V was trimmed by 4 bases and J by 8 bases, leaving 15 bases between them. The germline V gene has CDR1 ENHRY and CDR2 SYGVKD. The chain's CDR3 is CAISGDRTPDEQFF. As DNA, the CDR3 is TGTGCCATCAGTGGGGACCGAACGCCGGATGAGCAGTTCTTC.

The rearrangement joins TRBV20-1 to TRBJ2-1; 9 bases are a match to TRBD2. Trimming cost V 2 bases and J 8 bases; bases outside gene matches: 7. The CDR3 covers 14 residues. The V gene's germline CDR1 is DFQATT and CDR2 SNEGSKA (reference sequence). Written as DNA, the CDR3 is TGCAGTGCTAGACAAGGAGCGGGAGGAGATGAGCAGTTCTTC. Amino acids: CSARQGAGGDEQFF.

V is TRBV2 and J is TRBJ1-5; D gene uncertain. V lost 6 bases, J lost 7 bases, and 10 bases lay in between. The CDR3 is 12 amino acids. Germline loops: CDR1 SNHLY, CDR2 FYNNEI. For the CDR3, the DNA is TGTGCCAGCAGGGACTTGGGGCAGCCCCAGCATTTT. Its protein product is CASRDLGQPQHF. The entire variable domain, with the rest obtained from reference TRBV2 and TRBJ1-5, is as follows: EPEVTQTPSHQVTQMGQEVILRCVPISNHLYFYWYRQILGQKVEFLVSFYNNEISEKSEIFDDQFSVERPDGSNFTLKIRSTKLEDSAMYFCASRDLGQPQHFGDGTRLSIL.

The CDR3 DNA sequence: TGCGCCGCCCAGGCAGGAACTAATGAAAAACTGTTTTTT. Encoded protein: CAAQAGTNEKLFF. The rearrangement uses TRBV10-2 and TRBJ1-4; no firm D call. Per germline, CDR1 WSHSY and CDR2 SAAADI. Trimming removed 11 bases at V and 1 base at J, with 11 bases between. The CDR3 is 13 amino acids.

In this sample, this clonotype turned up a few times. The rearrangement uses TRBV7-2 and TRBJ1-1; D is unresolved. The CDR3 sequence is 12 residues long. The germline V and J ends were trimmed by 1 base and 4 bases, with 4 bases remaining between them. The germline V gene encodes CDR1 SGHTA and CDR2 FQGNSA. The chain's CDR3 is CASSLEFTEAFF. CDR3 coding DNA: TGTGCCAGCAGCTTAGAGTTCACTGAAGCTTTCTTT.

The chain recombines TRBV4-3 with TRBJ2-3; 9 nucleotides line up with TRBD2. CDR3 length equals 17 residues. V dropped 1 base and J dropped 4; count of bases not matched to a gene: 9. The germline V gene encodes CDR1 LGHNA and CDR2 YSLEER. CDR3 region: CASSQVPLAGFSDTQYF. CDR3 bases: TGCGCCAGCAGCCAAGTTCCGCTAGCGGGATTCTCAGATACGCAGTATTTT.

The chain employs TRBV28 and TRBJ2-6; no reliable D call. CDR1 is MDHEN, CDR2 SYDVKM, per germline. The CDR3 has 16 amino acids. The germline V and J ends were trimmed by 2 bases and 2 bases, with 10 bases remaining between them. The CDR3 sequence: CASSLSFRAGANVLTF. The CDR3 bases are TGTGCCAGCAGTTTAAGTTTTCGGGCTGGGGCCAACGTCCTGACTTTC.

This clonotype was seen only a few times. The chain carries TRBV2 and TRBJ2-3; no reliable D call. The V gene's germline CDR1 is SNHLY and CDR2 FYNNEI. V lost 4 bases, J lost 5 bases, and 7 bases lay in between. The CDR3 runs 12 residues. CDR3 residues: CASSGMIDTQYF. CDR3 DNA sequence: TGTGCCAGCAGTGGTATGATAGATACGCAGTATTTT. Looking up the rest from reference TRBV2 and TRBJ2-3 gives the full variable domain: EPEVTQTPSHQVTQMGQEVILRCVPISNHLYFYWYRQILGQKVEFLVSFYNNEISEKSEIFDDQFSVERPDGSNFTLKIRSTKLEDSAMYFCASSGMIDTQYFGPGTRLTVL.

The V gene is TRBV7-2, the J gene TRBJ2-1; TRBD2 matches 7 bases. V shed 4 bases and J 1 base; nucleotides not matched to a gene: 10. The length of the CDR3 is 17 residues. CDR1 and CDR2 (germline): SGHTA, FQGNSA. For the CDR3, the DNA is TGTGCCAGCAGCTCTAAAACCGGGACTAATTCCTACAATGAGCAGTTCTTC. Protein sequence: CASSSKTGTNSYNEQFF.

J is TRBJ1-5 and V is TRBV28; D is ambiguous. Trimming stripped 2 bases from V and 4 bases from J, with 3 bases between. Per germline, CDR1 MDHEN and CDR2 SYDVKM. The CDR3 is made up of 12 amino acids. The CDR3 DNA reads as TGTGCCAGCAGTTTAATAAATCAGCCCCAGCATTTT. It codes for CASSLINQPQHF.

This clonotype was recorded at least ten times. V and J are TRBV11-1 and TRBJ2-5, with TRBD2 matching over 11 bases. Germline CDR1 reads SGHAT; CDR2 reads FQDESV (reference sequence). The junction had 14 bases not matched to a gene; V was cut back by 0 bases and J by 2 bases. This CDR3 has 20 amino acids. The CDR3 DNA sequence: TGTGCCAGCAGCTTAGCGCTTGGTCTAGCGGGAGGAAAGGATCAAGAGACCCAGTACTTC. Residues: CASSLALGLAGGKDQETQYF.

This chain connects TRBV9 to TRBJ2-7; TRBD2 is a possible D gene (6 bases). This CDR3 has 15 amino acids. In germline, CDR1 is SGDLS, CDR2 YYNGEE. V gave up 0 bases and J gave up 3 bases, with 13 bases separating them. The CDR3 nucleotides are TGTGCCAGCAGCGTAGGGCGGGACGCCGACTACGAGCAGTACTTC. It codes for CASSVGRDADYEQYF.

This clonotype has just a few counts. The chain is built from TRBV10-3 and TRBJ2-7, with D hard to call. The CDR3 totals 15 residues. Germline assignment: CDR1 ENHRY and CDR2 SYGVKD. V lost 3 bases and J 0 bases, leaving 12 bases between the germline ends. CDR3 residues: CAISDPGYRSYEQYF. Written as DNA, the CDR3 is TGTGCCATCAGTGACCCCGGATATCGCTCCTACGAGCAGTACTTC.

The chain joins TRBV20-1 to TRBJ2-1; D remains unclear. V lost 6 bases, J lost 4 bases, and 10 bases lay in between. CDR3 size: 12 residues. Germline CDR1 and CDR2: DFQATT and SNEGSKA (reference sequence). The CDR3 nucleotides read TGCAGTGCCCCCCACGTTTACAATGAGCAGTTCTTC. This encodes CSAPHVYNEQFF.

This chain links TRBV28 with TRBJ2-3; D gene uncertain. The CDR3 is 11 amino acids. The germline V and J ends were trimmed by 7 bases and 6 bases, with 8 bases remaining between them. Germline values: CDR1 MDHEN, CDR2 SYDVKM. The CDR3: CASTTMDTQYF. CDR3 coding DNA: TGTGCCAGCACAACGATGGATACGCAGTATTTT.

This clonotype showed up just a few times. The chain combines TRBV19 with TRBJ1-5; 7 bases line up with TRBD1. This CDR3 is 16 amino acids long. Trimming cost V 1 base and J 1 base; bases outside gene matches: 4. Germline CDR1 reads LNHDA; CDR2 reads SQIVND (reference sequence). CDR3 in amino acids: CASSIGRQGSNQPQHF. As DNA, the CDR3 is TGTGCCAGTAGTATAGGACGACAGGGCAGCAATCAGCCCCAGCATTTT.

The CDR3 loop reads CASSVSERTYEQYF. CDR3 sequence (DNA): TGTGCCAGCAGTGTTAGCGAACGAACCTACGAGCAGTACTTC. The chain carries TRBV2 and TRBJ2-7; maybe TRBD2 (5 bases). This CDR3 is built from 14 residues. Germline CDR1 is SNHLY and CDR2 is FYNNEI. V lost 4 bases, J lost 2 bases, and 12 bases lay in between. Supplemented by reference TRBV2 and TRBJ2-7, the full variable domain reads EPEVTQTPSHQVTQMGQEVILRCVPISNHLYFYWYRQILGQKVEFLVSFYNNEISEKSEIFDDQFSVERPDGSNFTLKIRSTKLEDSAMYFCASSVSERTYEQYFGPGTRLTVT.

This clonotype has more than one count but fewer than ten. J is TRBJ2-6 and V is TRBV20-1; D is perhaps TRBD1 (6 bases). CDR1 and CDR2 from the germline V gene are DFQATT and SNEGSKA (reference sequence). The V end lost 3 bases, the J end lost 1 base, and 10 bases lay between the germline ends. CDR3 size: 15 residues. CDR3 in DNA: TGCAGTGCTAGGGACAGAAATTCTGGGGCCAACGTCCTGACTTTC. Protein product: CSARDRNSGANVLTF.

This chain links TRBV7-8 with TRBJ2-7; D is uncertain. Germline assignment: CDR1 SGHVS and CDR2 FQNEAQ. Deletions cut 3 bases from V and 1 base from J, with 16 bases between. This CDR3 spans 16 amino acids. The CDR3 reads CASSFSSSWQSYEQYF. In nucleotides, the CDR3 is TGTGCCAGCAGCTTTAGCTCAAGTTGGCAGTCCTACGAGCAGTACTTC.

This clonotype was seen ten or more times. The rearrangement links TRBV12-3 or TRBV12-4 to TRBJ1-1, with a possible D match to TRBD1 (5 bases). The CDR3 runs to 16 residues. Trimming took off 7 bases at V and 3 bases at J, with 21 bases between the two ends. The CDR3 sequence is CASTLKGAAMDTEAFF. Here the CDR3 DNA reads TGTGCCAGCACCCTTAAAGGGGCAGCCATGGACACTGAAGCTTTCTTT.

This chain connects TRBV6-5 to TRBJ2-1, with 10 positions matching TRBD1. From germline, CDR1 is MNHEY and CDR2 SVGAGI. Trimming at V came to 2 bases and at J to 7 bases, leaving 5 bases not matched to a gene. CDR3 length: 15 amino acids. CDR3 sequence: CASSYRDRGSNEQFF. The DNA for the CDR3 is TGTGCCAGCAGTTACCGGGACAGGGGCTCGAATGAGCAGTTCTTC.

This clonotype showed up just a few times. The chain uses TRBV29-1 and TRBJ2-1; D not certain. Trimming took off 6 bases at V and 7 bases at J, with 16 bases between the two ends. CDR1 is SQVTM and CDR2 is ANQGSEA in the germline V gene. The length of the CDR3 is 13 residues. The CDR3 DNA sequence: TGCAGCGTGGGTGGCCAGCTCCGAAATGAGCAGTTCTTC. Residues: CSVGGQLRNEQFF.

V gene TRBV7-2 combines with J gene TRBJ2-3; perhaps D is TRBD1 or TRBD2 (5 bases each). CDR1 is SGHTA and CDR2 is FQGNSA in the germline V gene. The V and J ends lost 8 bases and 1 base respectively, with 16 bases between them. The CDR3 length is 15 residues. CDR3 region: CASREGLPGTDTQYF. CDR3 DNA sequence: TGTGCCAGCCGCGAGGGGCTACCCGGCACAGATACGCAGTATTTT. Full variable domain (rest looked up from reference TRBV7-2 and TRBJ2-3): GAGVSQSPSNKVTEKGKDVELRCDPISGHTALYWYRQSLGQGLEFLIYFQGNSAPDKSGLPSDRFSAERTGGSVSTLTIQRTQQEDSAVYLCASREGLPGTDTQYFGPGTRLTVL.